Presented here are 10 T cell receptor beta chains from one specimen sequenced in a study of blood T cell repertoires in COVID-19. Clones were read by immunoSEQ multiplex PCR, and TCRdb kept only the in-frame ones, dropping some. The data show over 400,000 clones, around 86% seen once. The sequenced sample consisted of peripheral blood. These receptors were obtained from a woman in her thirties with active or convalescent COVID-19.

This clone came up a few times. The chain has TRBV18 and TRBJ1-2, with D perhaps TRBD1 (6 bases). V was cut by 0 bases and J by 4 bases, with 12 bases left in between. CDR3 size: 15 residues. Germline lookup yields CDR1 KGHSH and CDR2 LQKENI. The CDR3 here is CASSPPPGGAYGYTF. DNA of the CDR3: TGTGCCAGCTCACCACCGCCGGGGGGGGCCTATGGCTACACCTTC.

V usage is TRBV5-1 and J usage is TRBJ2-5; no firm D call. Germline assignment: CDR1 SGHRS and CDR2 YFSETQ. V was pared by 3 bases and J by 1 base, with 13 bases between. This CDR3 is 15 amino acids long. CDR3 amino acids: CASSYRTGGQETQYF. DNA of the CDR3: TGCGCCAGCAGCTACCGAACGGGTGGCCAAGAGACCCAGTACTTC.

The V and J genes are TRBV9 and TRBJ1-2; no clear D. This CDR3 is built from 14 residues. Looked up from germline, CDR1 is SGDLS and CDR2 is YYNGEE. With 4 bases removed from V and 8 bases from J, the gap between germline ends came to 18 bases. The CDR3 is CASSPPAVPSGYTF. The CDR3 DNA reads TGTGCCAGCAGCCCTCCGGCGGTTCCTAGCGGCTACACCTTC.

A note on this clone: The sample holds other DNA sequences that translate to the same CDR3. The rearrangement joins TRBV5-4 to TRBJ2-7, with 8 nucleotides matching TRBD2. The germline V gene encodes CDR1 SGHNT and CDR2 YYREEE (reference sequence). Unmatched junction bases numbered 4, after V lost 4 bases and J lost 4 bases. The CDR3 has 13 amino acids. CDR3 region: CASSPTSEYEQYF. CDR3 sequence (DNA): TGTGCCAGCAGCCCGACTAGCGAATACGAGCAGTACTTC.

This sequence joins TRBV30 and TRBJ1-4; D not resolved. Germline V gene lookup returns CDR1 GTSNPN and CDR2 SVGIG (reference sequence). CDR3 length equals 16 residues. V was trimmed by 0 bases and J by 0 bases, leaving 11 bases between them. For the CDR3, the DNA is TGTGCCTGGAGTGTACGTGACACTGCAACTAATGAAAAACTGTTTTTT. This codes for CAWSVRDTATNEKLFF.

The chain is built from TRBV4-1 and TRBJ2-6; 7 nucleotides align to TRBD1. The CDR3 extends over 16 amino acids. Trimming removed 2 bases from V and 2 bases from J; junction bases left unmatched: 3. Germline V gene sequence: CDR1 MGHRA, CDR2 YSYEKL. The DNA of the CDR3 is TGCGCCAGCAGCCAAAAAGGGGGCACTGGGGCCAACGTCCTGACTTTC. As protein: CASSQKGGTGANVLTF.

The rearrangement uses TRBV12-5 and TRBJ1-6, with unresolved D. Trimming took off 6 bases at V and 14 bases at J, with 14 bases between the two ends. CDR1 is LGHNT and CDR2 is FRNRAP in the germline V gene. The CDR3 totals 12 residues. The CDR3 sequence: CASGAPSGSLHF. The CDR3 region has the DNA TGTGCTAGTGGGGCCCCCTCGGGATCCCTCCACTTT.

The gene calls are TRBV18 and TRBJ1-1; 8 bases fit TRBD1. V lost 3 bases, J lost 5 bases, and 2 bases stayed unmatched. CDR3 length: 13 residues. Germline CDR1 reads KGHSH; CDR2 reads LQKENI. CDR3 bases: TGTGCCAGCTCACCCAGGGGGCTTACTGAAGCTTTCTTT. Protein: CASSPRGLTEAFF.

V is TRBV19 and J is TRBJ2-5, with 10 bases identical to TRBD2. Germline V gives CDR1 LNHDA, CDR2 SQIVND (reference sequence). The CDR3 extends over 14 amino acids. V lost 8 bases, J lost 7 bases, and 10 bases stayed unmatched. CDR3 in amino acids: CASSPGTSVGTQYF. The CDR3 DNA reads as TGTGCCAGTTCCCCCGGGACTAGCGTTGGGACCCAGTACTTC.

The chain recombines TRBV5-7 with TRBJ2-6, with TRBD1 matching over 9 bases. TRBV5-7 is designated an ORF whose function remains uncertain. CDR3 length: 17 residues. V shed 4 bases, J shed 0 bases, and the junction held 5 bases outside the gene matches. CDR3 sequence: CASSPGTGFSGANVLTF. CDR3 DNA: TGTGCCAGCAGCCCCGGGACAGGGTTCTCTGGGGCCAACGTCCTGACTTTC.